These 22 T cell receptor beta chains originate from one sample sequenced in a study of Ad26.COV2.S vaccination and SARS-CoV-2 variants. The treatment denotes: about 20 received Ad26.COV2.S at low or high dose, single or two shots; about five received placebo; per-sample allocation not given. Day 63 after the first injection of vaccine or placebo was the sampling time. This table comes from immunoSEQ multiplex PCR, and its TCRdb copy is limited to in-frame clones, with some not included. The sample lists around 450,000 clones; approximately 90% were seen once. Sequencing used peripheral blood, obtained in a trial of Ad26.COV2.S vaccine versus placebo. These receptors were obtained from a person aged 18-65 years who received the Ad26.COV2.S COVID-19 vaccine or a placebo.

The V call is TRBV5-8, the J call TRBJ2-2; 7 positions agree with TRBD1. Trimming removed 5 bases from V and 2 bases from J; junction bases left unmatched: 6. This CDR3 region has 15 residues. Germline lookup yields CDR1 SGHTS and CDR2 YDEGEE. CDR3 amino acids: CASSRDRANTGELFF. Written as DNA, the CDR3 is TGTGCCAGCAGTCGGGACAGAGCTAACACCGGGGAGCTGTTTTTT.

This clone showed up just a few times. V gene TRBV7-2 combines with J gene TRBJ2-5, with no clear D. The ends were cut back, 7 bases at V and 1 base at J, with 13 bases in the middle. Germline lookup yields CDR1 SGHTA and CDR2 FQGNSA. This CDR3 spans 14 amino acids. The CDR3 DNA reads TGTGCCAGCACCACTCGCGGTACCCAAGAGACCCAGTACTTC. It encodes CASTTRGTQETQYF.

This chain joins TRBV27 and TRBJ1-4, with D possibly TRBD1 on 5 matching bases. Per germline, CDR1 MNHEY and CDR2 SMNVEV (reference sequence). V shed 5 bases and J shed 8 bases, with 18 bases lying between them. The CDR3 has 15 amino acids. The CDR3 DNA follows: TGTGCCAGCAGTCGAAGACAGCTTGGTTCGGAAAAACTGTTTTTT. Protein sequence: CASSRRQLGSEKLFF.

The rearrangement links TRBV5-6 to TRBJ2-2, with D perhaps matching TRBD1 or TRBD2 (6 bases each). In germline, CDR1 is SGHDT, CDR2 YYEEEE. The CDR3 contains 15 residues. The V and J ends lost 2 bases and 6 bases respectively, with 14 bases between them. CDR3 sequence reads: CASSFRGGSAGELFF. Written as DNA, the CDR3 is TGTGCCAGCAGCTTCAGGGGAGGTAGCGCCGGGGAGCTGTTTTTT.

The V gene is TRBV12-3 or TRBV12-4, the J gene TRBJ2-7; D is possibly TRBD1 (6 bases). This CDR3 spans 13 amino acids. The V gene lost 7 bases and the J gene lost 4 bases, with 14 bases spanning the gap. CDR3 nucleotides: TGTGCCAGCATGCGGCAGGGGATTTACGAGCAGTACTTC. Its protein product is CASMRQGIYEQYF.

The chain has TRBV5-1 and TRBJ2-5; no clear D gene. V was pared by 4 bases and J by 4 bases, with 8 bases between. The germline V gene encodes CDR1 SGHRS and CDR2 YFSETQ. The CDR3 has 12 residues. CDR3 region: CASSPVGETQYF. CDR3 sequence (DNA): TGCGCCAGCAGCCCAGTGGGAGAGACCCAGTACTTC.

The chain is built from TRBV27 and TRBJ2-7, with 11 bases identical to TRBD2. Germline CDR1 reads MNHEY; CDR2 reads SMNVEV (reference sequence). The CDR3 loop spans 15 amino acids. After removal of 0 bases from V and 9 bases from J, the junction contained 7 bases not matched to a gene. CDR3 sequence (DNA): TGTGCCAGCAGTTTATCGCCGGGACTAGCGGAGACGCAGTACTTC. Amino acid sequence: CASSLSPGLAETQYF.

This sequence joins TRBV28 and TRBJ1-5; D gene uncertain. V was pared by 4 bases and J by 3 bases, with 13 bases between. This CDR3 spans 15 amino acids. CDR1 and CDR2 from the germline V gene are MDHEN and SYDVKM. This chain's CDR3 is CASSSYRVLNQPQHF. The CDR3 DNA reads TGTGCCAGCAGTTCCTACCGGGTCCTCAATCAGCCCCAGCATTTT. The variable domain in full, with the rest retrieved from reference TRBV28 and TRBJ1-5, is DVKVTQSSRYLVKRTGEKVFLECVQDMDHENMFWYRQDPGLGLRLIYFSYDVKMKEKGDIPEGYSVSREKKERFSLILESASTNQTSMYLCASSSYRVLNQPQHFGDGTRLSIL.

The V gene is TRBV5-5, the J gene TRBJ2-7; a weak D match, TRBD2 (5 bases). From germline, CDR1 is SGHKS and CDR2 YYEKEE (reference sequence). The CDR3 is made up of 13 amino acids. The germline V and J ends were trimmed by 4 bases and 3 bases, with 11 bases remaining between them. The CDR3 here is CASSPSGIYEQYF. In nucleotides, the CDR3 is TGTGCCAGCAGCCCCTCGGGGATCTACGAGCAGTACTTC.

This chain joins TRBV5-6 and TRBJ2-4; D could derive from TRBD1 or TRBD2 (5 bases each). The germline V and J ends were trimmed by 1 base and 9 bases, with 11 bases remaining between them. The germline V gene has CDR1 SGHDT and CDR2 YYEEEE. This CDR3 is built from 13 residues. CDR3 residues: CASSLMGEGIQYF. CDR3 in DNA: TGTGCCAGCAGCTTGATGGGGGAAGGCATTCAGTACTTC.

This clone was found a few times. V and J are TRBV9 and TRBJ1-5, with a possible D match to TRBD1 (6 bases). This CDR3 is built from 16 residues. Germline V gene data show CDR1 as SGDLS and CDR2 as YYNGEE. V lost 3 bases, J lost 4 bases, and 17 bases lay in between. The CDR3 DNA reads as TGTGCCAGCAGCGCACGAACAGGGAAGGGGAATCAGCCCCAGCATTTT. As protein: CASSARTGKGNQPQHF.

The V call is TRBV9, the J call TRBJ1-1; D unresolved. CDR3 size: 13 residues. Germline CDR1 and CDR2: SGDLS and YYNGEE. Trimming cost V 0 bases and J 4 bases, with 7 bases left between them. CDR3 nucleotide sequence: TGTGCCAGCAGCGTAGAACGAGGCACTGAAGCTTTCTTT. Encoded protein: CASSVERGTEAFF.

The genes are TRBV15 and TRBJ1-4; D is possibly TRBD1 (5 bases). The CDR3 extends over 15 amino acids. Trimming shortened V by 5 bases and J by 5 bases, and 15 bases separated the two germline ends. The germline V gene has CDR1 LNHNV and CDR2 YYDKDF (reference sequence). DNA for the CDR3: TGTGCCACCAGCGGAATAGGGACGGAAAATGAAAAACTGTTTTTT. This sequence encodes CATSGIGTENEKLFF.

This chain connects TRBV28 to TRBJ1-4; 8 nucleotides align to TRBD1. Trimming cost V 2 bases and J 1 base; bases outside gene matches: 6. This CDR3 is 17 amino acids long. From germline, CDR1 is MDHEN and CDR2 SYDVKM. The DNA of the CDR3 is TGTGCCAGCAGTTTACGAGGACAGGGAGGAACTAATGAAAAACTGTTTTTT. Protein sequence: CASSLRGQGGTNEKLFF.

Comment on this clone: Mismatch with germline at one junction end may stem from a read error. This chain connects TRBV28 to TRBJ1-5; no clear D gene. Germline V CDR1 and CDR2: MDHEN, SYDVKM. The CDR3 is made up of 17 amino acids. In nucleotides, the CDR3 is TGTGCCAGCAATTTATTAGTCAATCGGGGTAGCAATCAGCCCCAGCATTTT. Amino acids: CASNLLVNRGSNQPQHF.

The chain recombines TRBV5-4 with TRBJ2-3; D not certain. CDR1 SGHNT and CDR2 YYREEE come from the germline V gene (reference sequence). The CDR3 contains 14 residues. The ends were cut back, 5 bases at V and 0 bases at J, with 10 bases in the middle. CDR3 sequence: CASRVESSTDTQYF. As DNA, the CDR3 is TGTGCCAGCAGGGTAGAAAGTAGCACAGATACGCAGTATTTT.

This clone occurred a few times. This chain joins TRBV4-1 and TRBJ2-5, with no clear D. This CDR3 spans 13 amino acids. V lost 4 bases, J lost 3 bases, and 9 bases lay in between. Germline V gene sequence: CDR1 MGHRA, CDR2 YSYEKL. CDR3 nucleotides: TGCGCCAGCAGCCGGTGGCAGAAAGAGACCCAGTACTTC. It is translated as CASSRWQKETQYF.

The chain recombines TRBV28 with TRBJ2-3, with 7 bases matching TRBD2. V lost 3 bases to trimming and J lost 0 bases; unmatched junction nucleotides: 3. Germline lookup yields CDR1 MDHEN and CDR2 SYDVKM. The CDR3 runs to 15 residues. The CDR3 nucleotides are TGTGCCAGCAGTTTCGGGCGGGGGAGCACAGATACGCAGTATTTT. It translates to CASSFGRGSTDTQYF.

This chain joins TRBV7-2 and TRBJ1-6, with D maybe TRBD1 (6 bases). Trimming took off 3 bases at V and 13 bases at J, with 19 bases between the two ends. CDR3 length equals 15 residues. CDR1 is SGHTA and CDR2 is FQGNSA in the germline V gene. CDR3 DNA: TGTGCCAGCAGCTTGGCGGTGGGGGGCGCCCCCCCCCTCCACTTT. This translates into CASSLAVGGAPPLHF.

The chain combines TRBV4-3 with TRBJ2-1; TRBD1 aligns across 10 bases. The CDR3 contains 16 residues. The V gene's germline CDR1 is LGHNA and CDR2 YSLEER. Unmatched junction bases numbered 2, after V lost 2 bases and J lost 1 base. The chain's CDR3 is CASSQPGQGSYNEQFF. CDR3 nucleotide sequence: TGCGCCAGCAGCCAACCGGGACAGGGGTCCTACAATGAGCAGTTCTTC.

The chain uses TRBV7-8 and TRBJ1-1, with 7 bases aligning to TRBD1. Trimming took 5 bases from V and 6 from J; bases not matched to a gene: 3. The CDR3 runs to 12 residues. CDR1 is SGHVS and CDR2 is FQNEAQ in the germline V gene. In DNA form, the CDR3 reads TGTGCCAGCAGCCGCGACAGGGCTGAAGCTTTCTTT. Translated: CASSRDRAEAFF.

The chain couples TRBV10-3 to TRBJ2-5; tentative D call: TRBD2 (6 bases). The ends were cut back, 0 bases at V and 2 bases at J, with 10 bases in the middle. The germline V gene has CDR1 ENHRY and CDR2 SYGVKD. This CDR3 is 15 amino acids long. CDR3 loop: CAISESGTSQETQYF. In DNA, the CDR3 is TGTGCCATCAGTGAGTCAGGGACTTCTCAAGAGACCCAGTACTTC.